These T cell receptor beta chains were read from a single sample in a study of cytomegalovirus exposure and HLA in healthy donors. Libraries were prepared by immunoSEQ multiplex PCR; TCRdb keeps only in-frame clonotypes and omits some of them. The table has over 150,000 clones, 75% seen once; the top ten hold around 4.9%. Material: PBMCs. The origin of the receptors is a male donor in good health and CMV-seronegative. Both conserved end residues are trimmed from each CDR3.

v_gene: TRBV7-2
CDR3aa: ASSSPQGEKLF

v_gene: TRBV30
CDR3aa: AWSEGSGANVLT

v_gene: TRBV5-1
CDR3aa: ASSLRTGAGGLYEQY

v_gene: TRBV6-5
CDR3aa: ASSYDGGEKLF

v_gene: TRBV6-6
CDR3aa: ASSSRDRGRDTQY

v_gene: TRBV27
CDR3aa: ASSLRGQGYEQY

v_gene: TRBV6-5
CDR3aa: ASRVRDTTYEQY

v_gene: TRBV5-5
CDR3aa: ASSYVPTSGSTDTQY

v_gene: TRBV6-1
CDR3aa: ASSEEGASGANVLT

v_gene: TRBV15
CDR3aa: ATSLTRSSTNEKLF

v_gene: TRBV7-2
CDR3aa: ASSLAGGSYEQY

v_gene: TRBV29-1
CDR3aa: SVEQYRGVSYEQY

v_gene: TRBV13
CDR3aa: ASSVDRGNSPLH

v_gene: TRBV4-1
CDR3aa: ASSQGGGFYEQY

v_gene: TRBV19
CDR3aa: ASSIIGARNQPQH

v_gene: TRBV19
CDR3aa: ASKNSMYSNQPQH

v_gene: TRBV28
CDR3aa: ATHETGLSTDTQY

v_gene: TRBV5-4
CDR3aa: ASSFGVNEQY

v_gene: TRBV9
CDR3aa: ASSEGVINTEAF

v_gene: TRBV5-4
CDR3aa: ASSSQGASETQY

v_gene: TRBV7-9
CDR3aa: ASSLEVVGRGYT

v_gene: TRBV28
CDR3aa: ASCRPRMAGYT

v_gene: TRBV7-3
CDR3aa: ASSFLAGGADTQY

v_gene: TRBV19
CDR3aa: ASSPGTPYEQY

v_gene: TRBV2
CDR3aa: ASRETGGSAEAF

v_gene: TRBV5-1
CDR3aa: ASSSGQVGEKLF

v_gene: TRBV5-1
CDR3aa: ASSPLGQVDTIY

v_gene: TRBV5-4
CDR3aa: ASSLERSKNIQY

v_gene: TRBV5-6
CDR3aa: ASSVVGGTGELF

v_gene: TRBV10-1
CDR3aa: AWEEVGQRGPQH

v_gene: TRBV10-3
CDR3aa: AISRQGATTGELF

v_gene: TRBV7-9
CDR3aa: ASSWGRRETQY

v_gene: TRBV28
CDR3aa: ASSLLTGISTGELF

v_gene: TRBV5-1
CDR3aa: ASSRQGARDYEQY

v_gene: TRBV15
CDR3aa: ATSTSGGLYEQY

v_gene: TRBV4-2
CDR3aa: ASSPTNGGNYGYT

v_gene: TRBV7-6
CDR3aa: ASSLTGGPVDTQY

v_gene: TRBV10-3
CDR3aa: AISPTSGGFEQY

v_gene: TRBV7-7
CDR3aa: ASSRDSRRQETQY

v_gene: TRBV11-2
CDR3aa: ASSLDGGGEQF

v_gene: TRBV18
CDR3aa: ASSPGGRVKVGEQF

v_gene: TRBV6-5
CDR3aa: ASSYSIAGGAYEQY

v_gene: TRBV5-1
CDR3aa: ASSVSGRGGTDTQY

v_gene: TRBV6-5
CDR3aa: ASKVPLQDEAF

v_gene: TRBV6-1
CDR3aa: ASRKQGASSYEQY

v_gene: TRBV6-5
CDR3aa: ASTLAGGDTQY

v_gene: TRBV7-9
CDR3aa: ASSSQGSKTGYT

v_gene: TRBV18
CDR3aa: ASSPSPPTGPYNQPQH

v_gene: TRBV5-1
CDR3aa: ASTTGAGETQY